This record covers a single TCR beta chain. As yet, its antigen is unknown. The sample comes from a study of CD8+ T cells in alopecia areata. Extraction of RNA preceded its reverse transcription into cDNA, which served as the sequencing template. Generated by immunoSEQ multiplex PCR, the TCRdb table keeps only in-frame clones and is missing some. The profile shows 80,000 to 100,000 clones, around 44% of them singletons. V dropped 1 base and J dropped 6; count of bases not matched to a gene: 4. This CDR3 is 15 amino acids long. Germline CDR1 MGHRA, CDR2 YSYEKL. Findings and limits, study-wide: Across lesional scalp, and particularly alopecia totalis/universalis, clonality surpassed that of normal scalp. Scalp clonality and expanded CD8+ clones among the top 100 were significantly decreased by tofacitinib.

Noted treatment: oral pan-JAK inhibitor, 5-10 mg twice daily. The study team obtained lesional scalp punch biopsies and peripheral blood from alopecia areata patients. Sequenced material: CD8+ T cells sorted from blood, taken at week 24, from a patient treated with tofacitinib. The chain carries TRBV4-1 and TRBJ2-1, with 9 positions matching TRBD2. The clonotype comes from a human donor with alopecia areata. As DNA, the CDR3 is TGCGCCAGCAGCCAAGTTTTAGCGGGGGTCAATGAGCAGTTCTTC. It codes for CASSQVLAGVNEQFF.